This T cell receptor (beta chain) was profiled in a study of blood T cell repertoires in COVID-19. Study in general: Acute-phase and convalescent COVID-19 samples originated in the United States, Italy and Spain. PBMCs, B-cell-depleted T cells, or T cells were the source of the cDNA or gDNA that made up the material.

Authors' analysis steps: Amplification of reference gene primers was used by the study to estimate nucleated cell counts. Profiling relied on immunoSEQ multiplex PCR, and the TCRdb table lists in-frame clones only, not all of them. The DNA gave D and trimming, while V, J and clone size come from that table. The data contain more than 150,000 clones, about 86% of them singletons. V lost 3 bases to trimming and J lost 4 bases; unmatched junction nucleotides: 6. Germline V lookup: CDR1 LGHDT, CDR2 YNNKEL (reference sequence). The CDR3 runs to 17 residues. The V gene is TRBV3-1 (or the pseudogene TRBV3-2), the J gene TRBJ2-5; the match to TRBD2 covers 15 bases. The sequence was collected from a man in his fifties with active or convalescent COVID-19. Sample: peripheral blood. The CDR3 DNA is TGTGCCAGCAGCCAGGGACTAGCGGGGGGCGGGGGAGAGACCCAGTACTTC. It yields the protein CASSQGLAGGGGETQYF.